This T cell receptor beta chain appears in the sequencing data of a study of OX40 agonist ivuxolimab in advanced cancers. Germline V CDR1 and CDR2: MGHRA, YSYEKL. The CDR3 covers 20 residues. Trimming took 0 bases from V and 1 from J; bases not matched to a gene: 7. Overall study findings and caveats: CD8+ T cells averaged more expanded clones than CD4+. Low normalized T-cell clonal expansion was additionally recorded for some nonresponders.

Generated by immunoSEQ multiplex PCR, the TCRdb table keeps only in-frame clones and is missing some. The data contain 89,000 or so clones, about 90% of them singletons. For this clone: The antigen remains undetermined.

The V and J genes are TRBV4-1 and TRBJ2-2; 14 nucleotides line up with TRBD2. The starting material was CD4+ or CD8+ T cells sorted from blood, obtained in a trial of the OX40 agonist ivuxolimab. The clonotype comes from an adult with an advanced solid tumor such as melanoma, head and neck, liver or kidney cancer. The CDR3 spells CASSQDQTSGRAGNTGELFF. CDR3 nucleotide sequence: TGCGCCAGCAGCCAAGACCAGACTAGCGGGAGGGCCGGGAACACCGGGGAGCTGTTTTTT.